Here is one T cell receptor beta chain with its context. This sample was included in a study of blood T cell repertoires in COVID-19. Overall study: Spain, Italy and the United States supplied samples that represented acute and convalescent COVID-19. The analysed material was cDNA or gDNA that came from T cells, B-cell-depleted T cells, or PBMCs.

Authors' processing steps: The assay estimated nucleated cells by amplifying reference gene primers. Sequencing was performed with immunoSEQ multiplex PCR; in TCRdb, only in-frame clones are kept and a portion is missing. The V and J calls and clone size were taken over from that table, and D and trimming were inferred from the DNA. The table records some 87,000 clones, around three quarters of them present only once. CDR3 length: 15 amino acids. Looked up from germline, CDR1 is SGHTA and CDR2 is FQGTGA. V gave up 5 bases and J gave up 4 bases; unmatched junction bases: 10. The sample was peripheral blood. The sequence was obtained from a man in his fifties or sixties who had recovered from COVID-19. This chain uses TRBV7-3 with TRBJ2-5; 7 nucleotides agree with TRBD2. CDR3 sequence: CASSTSGRAGETQYF. In nucleotides, the CDR3 is TGTGCCAGCAGCACCTCGGGGAGGGCCGGAGAGACCCAGTACTTC.